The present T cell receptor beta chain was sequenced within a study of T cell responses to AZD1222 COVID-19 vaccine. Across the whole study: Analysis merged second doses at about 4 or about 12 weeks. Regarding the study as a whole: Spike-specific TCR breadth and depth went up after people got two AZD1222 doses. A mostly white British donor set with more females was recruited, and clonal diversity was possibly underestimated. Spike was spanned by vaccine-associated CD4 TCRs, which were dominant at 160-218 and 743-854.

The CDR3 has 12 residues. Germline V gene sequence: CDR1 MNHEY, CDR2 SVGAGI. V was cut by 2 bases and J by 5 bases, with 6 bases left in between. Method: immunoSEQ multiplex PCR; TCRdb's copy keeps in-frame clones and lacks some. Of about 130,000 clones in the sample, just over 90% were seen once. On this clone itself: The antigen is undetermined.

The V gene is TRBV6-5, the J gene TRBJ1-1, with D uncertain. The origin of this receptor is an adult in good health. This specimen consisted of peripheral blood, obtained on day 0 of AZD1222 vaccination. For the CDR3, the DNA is TGTGCCAGCAGTTACGGGAGGACTGAAGCTTTCTTT. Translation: CASSYGRTEAFF.